This passage covers 13 T cell receptor beta chains from one sample sequenced in a study of T cell responses to AZD1222 COVID-19 vaccine (dated by TCRdb to about 2021). Library generation was performed with the immunoSEQ multiplex PCR assay. TCRdb carries this immuneACCESS record with in-frame sequences only. Its versions omit some clonotypes, under half of them owing to an unresolved V gene in the studies checked, with the rest unexplained. The sample table shows about 140,000 clones, and approximately 94% are seen once. The ten largest make up roughly 9.1% of the sample. In the paper's terms, the time point label means: baseline before first vaccination. The sequencing here drew on peripheral blood, taken on day 0 of AZD1222 vaccination. All receptors derive from an adult in good health.

The count of this clone is one. J is TRBJ2-7 and V is TRBV11-3; maybe TRBD1 (6 bases). V gave up 3 bases and J gave up 3 bases, with 9 bases separating them. CDR3 length: 13 residues. The germline CDR1 and CDR2 sequences are SGHNT and YENEEA. The DNA of the CDR3 is TGTGCCAGCAGCTTTCGGGGACACTACGAGCAGTACTTC. It encodes CASSFRGHYEQYF.

V usage is TRBV19 and J usage is TRBJ2-1; D remains ambiguous. V was cut by 0 bases and J by 4 bases, with 7 bases left in between. The germline gives CDR1 LNHDA, CDR2 SQIVND (reference sequence). This CDR3 region has 14 residues. CDR3 region: CASSIDSLYNEQFF. The CDR3 DNA sequence: TGTGCCAGTAGTATAGATAGTCTATACAATGAGCAGTTCTTC. The variable domain in full, with the rest retrieved from reference TRBV19 and TRBJ2-1, is DGGITQSPKYLFRKEGQNVTLSCEQNLNHDAMYWYRQDPGQGLRLIYYSQIVNDFQKGDIAEGYSVSREKKESFPLTVTSAQKNPTAFYLCASSIDSLYNEQFFGPGTRLTVL.

The chain carries TRBV27 and TRBJ1-2, with D maybe TRBD1 (6 bases). The ends were cut back, 2 bases at V and 2 bases at J, with 9 bases in the middle. The CDR3 runs to 14 residues. The germline gives CDR1 MNHEY, CDR2 SMNVEV (reference sequence). Written as DNA, the CDR3 is TGTGCCAGCAGTTTAGACAGGAAGAACTATGGCTACACCTTC. This sequence encodes CASSLDRKNYGYTF.

The CDR3 region is CASSPGEDRLSQYF. In nucleotides, the CDR3 is TGTGCCAGCTCACCTGGGGAAGACAGGTTGTCCCAGTACTTC. The V call is TRBV18, the J call TRBJ2-5; TRBD1 might be the D (6 bases). Germline V gives CDR1 KGHSH, CDR2 LQKENI. V lost 3 bases, J lost 9 bases, and 17 bases lay in between. CDR3 length: 14 residues. Complete variable domain (other parts from reference TRBV18 and TRBJ2-5): NAGVMQNPRHLVRRRGQEARLRCSPMKGHSHVYWYRQLPEEGLKFMVYLQKENIIDESGMPKERFSAEFPKEGPSILRIQQVVRGDSAAYFCASSPGEDRLSQYFGPGTRLLVL.

This clone was detected only once. This rearrangement joins TRBV4-2 to TRBJ2-7, with a possible D match to TRBD2 (7 bases). Germline V gives CDR1 LGHNA, CDR2 YNFKEQ. V lost 5 bases and J lost 4, with 21 bases in between. The CDR3 sequence is 16 residues long. The CDR3 region has the DNA TGTGCCAGCAGCTACTCTACTGTGGGGGGGGCTTACGAGCAGTACTTC. This translates into CASSYSTVGGAYEQYF.

V and J are TRBV5-1 and TRBJ1-5, with TRBD1 as a possible D gene (6 bases). This CDR3 spans 13 amino acids. V dropped 5 bases and J dropped 7 bases, with 13 bases sitting between them. The germline V gene encodes CDR1 SGHRS and CDR2 YFSETQ. This CDR3 is CASRAGVGQPQHF. The CDR3 coding sequence is TGCGCCAGCAGAGCAGGGGTGGGGCAGCCCCAGCATTTT.

The gene calls are TRBV28 and TRBJ1-1; tentatively, D is TRBD1 (6 bases). There are 15 residues in the CDR3. The germline gives CDR1 MDHEN, CDR2 SYDVKM. With 6 bases removed from V and 11 bases from J, the gap between germline ends came to 25 bases. The CDR3 here is CASRVGYGGVVAAFF. CDR3 DNA sequence: TGTGCCAGCAGAGTAGGGTACGGGGGCGTTGTTGCGGCTTTCTTT.

The J gene is TRBJ1-1, the V gene TRBV2; D is uncertain. The V end was cut by 8 bases, the J end by 5 bases, with 12 bases between. CDR1 is SNHLY, CDR2 FYNNEI, per germline. The CDR3 sequence is 12 residues long. The CDR3 region has the DNA TGTGCCAGCCGTTATGTTGGGACTGAAGCTTTCTTT. Translation: CASRYVGTEAFF.

The chain employs TRBV7-2 and TRBJ2-2, with unresolved D. This CDR3 has 13 residues. V shed 1 base and J shed 8 bases, with 8 bases lying between them. Germline values: CDR1 SGHTA, CDR2 FQGNSA. CDR3 DNA sequence: TGTGCCAGCAGCTTAGGCACGGGTGGGGAGCTGTTTTTT. The encoded protein is CASSLGTGGELFF. The full variable domain, with the rest looked up from reference TRBV7-2 and TRBJ2-2, is GAGVSQSPSNKVTEKGKDVELRCDPISGHTALYWYRQSLGQGLEFLIYFQGNSAPDKSGLPSDRFSAERTGGSVSTLTIQRTQQEDSAVYLCASSLGTGGELFFGEGSRLTVL.

The chain links TRBV18 to TRBJ1-5, with D uncertain. Germline CDR1 reads KGHSH; CDR2 reads LQKENI. Trimming took 3 bases from V and 9 from J, leaving 15 bases between them. The CDR3 is 14 residues long. The CDR3 nucleotides are TGTGCCAGCTCACCCGATCTTCTCCTTGGGCCCCAGCATTTT. Encoded protein: CASSPDLLLGPQHF.

This clone was seen more than once but under ten times. V is TRBV30 and J is TRBJ1-6; the D is unclear. The CDR3 has 17 residues. Germline V gene lookup returns CDR1 GTSNPN and CDR2 SVGIG (reference sequence). The V gene lost 0 bases and the J gene lost 3 bases, with 15 bases spanning the gap. CDR3 region: CAWSVLGSKYYNSPLHF. The CDR3 DNA reads as TGTGCCTGGAGTGTACTGGGGTCGAAATACTATAATTCACCCCTCCACTTT. Together with reference TRBV30 and TRBJ1-6, the CDR3 gives the full variable domain: SQTIHQWPATLVQPVGSPLSLECTVEGTSNPNLYWYRQAAGRGLQLLFYSVGIGQISSEVPQNLSASRPQDRQFILSSKKLLLSDSGFYLCAWSVLGSKYYNSPLHFGNGTRLTVT.

This clone appeared a single time. The J gene is TRBJ2-1, the V gene TRBV7-2, with TRBD1 identical over 8 bases. CDR1 is SGHTA, CDR2 FQGNSA, per germline. With V trimmed by 4 bases and J by 5 bases, 7 bases remained unmatched. The CDR3 extends over 15 amino acids. For the CDR3, the DNA is TGTGCCAGCAGCTCCCCCGGACAGGGAAACAATGAGCAGTTCTTC. This translates into CASSSPGQGNNEQFF.

The chain uses TRBV11-3 and TRBJ2-1; 9 bases align to TRBD1. The CDR3 runs to 17 residues. The germline gives CDR1 SGHNT, CDR2 YENEEA. V lost 1 base and J lost 3; bases outside the gene matches: 7. CDR3 DNA: TGTGCCAGCAGCTTAGTTGGGGGACAGGGCCTCTACAATGAGCAGTTCTTC. Protein product: CASSLVGGQGLYNEQFF.